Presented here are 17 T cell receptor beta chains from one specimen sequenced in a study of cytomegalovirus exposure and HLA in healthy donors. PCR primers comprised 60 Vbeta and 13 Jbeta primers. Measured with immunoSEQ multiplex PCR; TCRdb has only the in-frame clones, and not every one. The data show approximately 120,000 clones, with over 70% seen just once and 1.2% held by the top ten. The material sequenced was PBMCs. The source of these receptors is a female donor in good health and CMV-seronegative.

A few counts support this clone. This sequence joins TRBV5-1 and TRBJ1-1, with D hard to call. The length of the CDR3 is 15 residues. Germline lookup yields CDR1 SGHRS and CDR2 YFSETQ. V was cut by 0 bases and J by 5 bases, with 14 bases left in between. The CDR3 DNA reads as TGCGCCAGCAGCTTGGCGAGTGGTTACGGGACTGAAGCTTTCTTT. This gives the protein CASSLASGYGTEAFF.

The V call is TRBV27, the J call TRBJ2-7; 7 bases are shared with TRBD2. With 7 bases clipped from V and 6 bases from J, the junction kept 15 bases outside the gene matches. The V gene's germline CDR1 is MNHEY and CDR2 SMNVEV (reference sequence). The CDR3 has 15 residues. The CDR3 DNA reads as TGTGCCAGCAACCCTCTGGCGGGAGTAGATGTCGAGCAGTACTTC. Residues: CASNPLAGVDVEQYF.

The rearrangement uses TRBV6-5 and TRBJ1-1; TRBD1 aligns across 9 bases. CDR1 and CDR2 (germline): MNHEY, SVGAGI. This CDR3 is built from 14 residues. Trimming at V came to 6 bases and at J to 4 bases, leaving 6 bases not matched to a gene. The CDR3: CASRGTGYFTEAFF. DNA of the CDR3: TGTGCCAGCAGAGGGACAGGGTATTTCACTGAAGCTTTCTTT.

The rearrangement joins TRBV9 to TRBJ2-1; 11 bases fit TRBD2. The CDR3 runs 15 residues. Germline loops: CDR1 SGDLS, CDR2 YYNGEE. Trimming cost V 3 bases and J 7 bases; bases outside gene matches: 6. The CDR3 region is CASSAGTSGRNEQFF. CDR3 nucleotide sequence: TGTGCCAGCAGCGCCGGGACTAGCGGTAGAAATGAGCAGTTCTTC.

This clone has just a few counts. CDR3: CATSRVSNSPLHF. The CDR3 coding sequence is TGTGCCACCAGCAGAGTGTCGAATTCACCCCTCCACTTT. V is TRBV15 and J is TRBJ1-6; no clear D. The CDR3 loop spans 13 amino acids. The germline gives CDR1 LNHNV, CDR2 YYDKDF (reference sequence). Trimming took 1 base from V and 7 from J, leaving 5 bases between them.

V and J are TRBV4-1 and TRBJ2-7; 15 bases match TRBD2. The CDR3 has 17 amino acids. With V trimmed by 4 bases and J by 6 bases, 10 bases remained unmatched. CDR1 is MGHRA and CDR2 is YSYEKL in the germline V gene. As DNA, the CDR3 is TGCGCCAGCAGCCGAGGACTAGCGGGGGGGCCAAGGTTCGAGCAGTACTTC. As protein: CASSRGLAGGPRFEQYF.

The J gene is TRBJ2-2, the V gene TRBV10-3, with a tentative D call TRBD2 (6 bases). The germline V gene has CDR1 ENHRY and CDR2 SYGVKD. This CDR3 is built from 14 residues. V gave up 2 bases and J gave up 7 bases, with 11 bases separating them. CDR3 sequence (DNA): TGTGCCATCAGTGAGGTCCTTAGCGGCGGGGAGCTGTTTTTT. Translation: CAISEVLSGGELFF.

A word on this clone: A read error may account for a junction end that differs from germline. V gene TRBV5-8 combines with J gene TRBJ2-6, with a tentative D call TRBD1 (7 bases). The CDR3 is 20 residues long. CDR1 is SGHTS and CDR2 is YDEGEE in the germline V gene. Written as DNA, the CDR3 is TGTGCCAGCAGCTTGAGGGCGGGACAGATAATTAGCTCTGGGGCCAACGGCCTGACTTTC. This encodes CASSLRAGQIISSGANGLTF.

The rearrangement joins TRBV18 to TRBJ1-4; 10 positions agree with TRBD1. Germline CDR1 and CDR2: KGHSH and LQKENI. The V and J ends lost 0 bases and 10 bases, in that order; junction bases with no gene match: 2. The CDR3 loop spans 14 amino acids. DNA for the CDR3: TGTGCCAGCTCACCACCGACAGGGGGCGGAAAACTGTTTTTT. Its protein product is CASSPPTGGGKLFF.

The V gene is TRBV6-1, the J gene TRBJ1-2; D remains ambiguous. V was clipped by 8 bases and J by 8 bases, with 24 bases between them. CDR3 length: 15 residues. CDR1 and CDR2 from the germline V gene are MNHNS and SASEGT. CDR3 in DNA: TGTGCCAGCGAAAAGACCGGAACCGGCGCGGCGGGCTACACCTTC. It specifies CASEKTGTGAAGYTF.

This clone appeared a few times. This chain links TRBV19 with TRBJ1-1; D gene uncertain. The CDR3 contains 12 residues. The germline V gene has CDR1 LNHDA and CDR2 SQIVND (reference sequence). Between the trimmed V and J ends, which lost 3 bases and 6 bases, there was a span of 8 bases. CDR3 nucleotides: TGTGCCAGTAGTATGCCTACCGCTGAAGCTTTCTTT. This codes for CASSMPTAEAFF.

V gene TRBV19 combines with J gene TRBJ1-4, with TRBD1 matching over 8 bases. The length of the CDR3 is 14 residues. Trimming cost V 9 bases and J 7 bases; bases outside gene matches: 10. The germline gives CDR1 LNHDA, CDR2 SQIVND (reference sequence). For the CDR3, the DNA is TGTGCCAGCTCCGACAGGGGCCTCGGTGAAAAACTGTTTTTT. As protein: CASSDRGLGEKLFF.

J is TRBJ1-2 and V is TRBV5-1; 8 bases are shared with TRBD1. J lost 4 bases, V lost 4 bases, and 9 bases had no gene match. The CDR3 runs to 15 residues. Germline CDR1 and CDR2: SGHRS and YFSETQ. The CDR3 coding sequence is TGCGCCAGCAGCGGAGAGACAGGGGTCAGCTATGGCTACACCTTC. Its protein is CASSGETGVSYGYTF. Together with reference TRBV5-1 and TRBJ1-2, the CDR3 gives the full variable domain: KAGVTQTPRYLIKTRGQQVTLSCSPISGHRSVSWYQQTPGQGLQFLFEYFSETQRNKGNFPGRFSGRQFSNSRSEMNVSTLELGDSALYLCASSGETGVSYGYTFGSGTRLTVV.

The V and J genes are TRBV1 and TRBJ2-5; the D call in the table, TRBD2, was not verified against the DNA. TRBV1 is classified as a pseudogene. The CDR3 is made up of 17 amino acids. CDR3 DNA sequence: TGCACCAGCAGCCCACTACACTCCACTAGCGGGGCAGAGACCCAGTACTTC. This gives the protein CTSSPLHSTSGAETQYF.

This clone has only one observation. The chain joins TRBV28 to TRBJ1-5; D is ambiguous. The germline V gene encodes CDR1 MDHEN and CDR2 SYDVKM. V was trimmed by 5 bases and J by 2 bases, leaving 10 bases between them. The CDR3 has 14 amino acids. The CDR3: CASSPPPGNQPQHF. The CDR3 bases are TGTGCCAGCAGTCCCCCTCCAGGCAATCAGCCCCAGCATTTT.

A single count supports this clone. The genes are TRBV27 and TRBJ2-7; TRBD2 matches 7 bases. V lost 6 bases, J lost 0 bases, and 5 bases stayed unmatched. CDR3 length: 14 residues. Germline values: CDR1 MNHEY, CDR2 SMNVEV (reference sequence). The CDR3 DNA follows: TGTGCCAGCAGGTTAGCGGGTAACTCCTACGAGCAGTACTTC. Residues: CASRLAGNSYEQYF.

Here the CDR3 reads CASSLRRGPNTEAFF. The DNA for the CDR3 is TGTGCCAGCAGCTTACGTCGAGGTCCGAACACTGAAGCTTTCTTT. The rearrangement joins TRBV11-2 to TRBJ1-1, with unresolved D. Germline-derived CDR1 and CDR2 are SGHAT and FQNNGV. The CDR3 extends over 15 amino acids. Trimming took off 2 bases at V and 1 base at J, with 11 bases between the two ends.